The 9 T cell receptor beta chains given below trace back to one sample, sequenced in a study of blood T cell repertoires in COVID-19. TCRdb keeps only in-frame clones here, not all; method: immunoSEQ multiplex PCR. The profile shows 200,000 or so clones, around 82% of them singletons. Sample: PBMCs or T cells enriched from blood (not recorded which). These TCRs come from a woman between 45 and 65 years old who had been exposed to COVID-19.

The genes are TRBV5-1 and TRBJ1-1; D call uncertain. Germline loops: CDR1 SGHRS, CDR2 YFSETQ. V was trimmed by 0 bases and J by 2 bases, leaving 11 bases between them. This CDR3 spans 15 amino acids. CDR3 loop: CASSLVLAGNTEAFF. In DNA form, the CDR3 reads TGCGCCAGCAGCTTGGTGCTGGCGGGAAACACTGAAGCTTTCTTT. The full variable domain, completed using reference TRBV5-1 and TRBJ1-1, is KAGVTQTPRYLIKTRGQQVTLSCSPISGHRSVSWYQQTPGQGLQFLFEYFSETQRNKGNFPGRFSGRQFSNSRSEMNVSTLELGDSALYLCASSLVLAGNTEAFFGQGTRLTVV.

The chain joins TRBV27 to TRBJ1-5, with D possibly matching TRBD1 (6 bases). Germline V gene sequence: CDR1 MNHEY, CDR2 SMNVEV (reference sequence). CDR3 size: 16 residues. V was trimmed by 5 bases and J by 6 bases, leaving 20 bases between them. The CDR3 nucleotides are TGTGCCAGCAGTCCCTTGGGCGGGGGGGCGCGTCAGCCCCAGCATTTT. As protein: CASSPLGGGARQPQHF.

The chain couples TRBV24-1 to TRBJ1-2, with TRBD1 as a possible D gene (5 bases). The CDR3 has 13 residues. V dropped 3 bases and J dropped 8 bases, with 12 bases sitting between them. Germline CDR1 reads KGHDR; CDR2 reads SFDVKD. CDR3 residues: CATSDHQGSGYTF. In DNA, the CDR3 is TGTGCCACCAGTGATCATCAGGGTTCGGGCTACACCTTC.

The J gene is TRBJ1-1, the V gene TRBV19; D is uncertain. The V end was cut by 3 bases, the J end by 3 bases, with 20 bases between. The CDR3 runs to 17 residues. Germline lookup yields CDR1 LNHDA and CDR2 SQIVND (reference sequence). This chain's CDR3 is CASSIGKVGSKDTEAFF. The CDR3 DNA reads as TGTGCCAGTAGTATTGGAAAAGTGGGGAGTAAGGACACTGAAGCTTTCTTT.

The chain uses TRBV5-4 and TRBJ1-1; tentative D call: TRBD1 (5 bases). Germline V gene sequence: CDR1 SGHNT, CDR2 YYREEE (reference sequence). Trimming removed 0 bases at V and 3 bases at J, with 12 bases between. This CDR3 is built from 15 residues. This CDR3 reads CASSLGRGGDTEAFF. The CDR3 nucleotides read TGTGCCAGCAGCTTGGGCCGGGGAGGGGACACTGAAGCTTTCTTT.

Only one count was recorded for this clone. The V gene is TRBV9, the J gene TRBJ1-4; 7 bases line up with TRBD1. The CDR3 extends over 15 amino acids. V was clipped by 0 bases and J by 6 bases; unmatched bases: 5. Germline lookup yields CDR1 SGDLS and CDR2 YYNGEE. CDR3 in DNA: TGTGCCAGCAGCGTAGGAGGAGGGGGCCATGAAAAACTGTTTTTT. This translates into CASSVGGGGHEKLFF. The whole variable domain, filled in from reference TRBV9 and TRBJ1-4, reads DSGVTQTPKHLITATGQRVTLRCSPRSGDLSVYWYQQSLDQGLQFLIQYYNGEERAKGNILERFSAQQFPDLHSELNLSSLELGDSALYFCASSVGGGGHEKLFFGSGTQLSVL.

The J gene is TRBJ2-3, the V gene TRBV24-1, with 9 bases aligning to TRBD1. The germline V gene has CDR1 KGHDR and CDR2 SFDVKD. This CDR3 is 15 amino acids long. V shed 7 bases and J 3 bases; nucleotides not matched to a gene: 7. In DNA, the CDR3 is TGTGCCACCAGCGACCGGGACAGGGAGACAGATACGCAGTATTTT. It yields the protein CATSDRDRETDTQYF.

The CDR3 here is CASSIGGGKLFF. As DNA, the CDR3 is TGTGCCAGTAGTATAGGGGGAGGAAAACTGTTTTTT. This rearrangement joins TRBV19 to TRBJ1-4; D not resolved. The CDR3 runs to 12 residues. The ends were cut back, 1 base at V and 10 bases at J, with 7 bases in the middle. Germline V CDR1 and CDR2: LNHDA, SQIVND (reference sequence).

The gene calls are TRBV4-1 and TRBJ1-5, with D maybe TRBD1 (6 bases). Trimming cost V 1 base and J 7 bases, with 11 bases left between them. The CDR3 is made up of 14 amino acids. Germline lookup yields CDR1 MGHRA and CDR2 YSYEKL. CDR3 DNA sequence: TGCGCCAGCAGCCAAGGGTGGGGGCGGCAGCCCCAGCATTTT. Its protein product is CASSQGWGRQPQHF.